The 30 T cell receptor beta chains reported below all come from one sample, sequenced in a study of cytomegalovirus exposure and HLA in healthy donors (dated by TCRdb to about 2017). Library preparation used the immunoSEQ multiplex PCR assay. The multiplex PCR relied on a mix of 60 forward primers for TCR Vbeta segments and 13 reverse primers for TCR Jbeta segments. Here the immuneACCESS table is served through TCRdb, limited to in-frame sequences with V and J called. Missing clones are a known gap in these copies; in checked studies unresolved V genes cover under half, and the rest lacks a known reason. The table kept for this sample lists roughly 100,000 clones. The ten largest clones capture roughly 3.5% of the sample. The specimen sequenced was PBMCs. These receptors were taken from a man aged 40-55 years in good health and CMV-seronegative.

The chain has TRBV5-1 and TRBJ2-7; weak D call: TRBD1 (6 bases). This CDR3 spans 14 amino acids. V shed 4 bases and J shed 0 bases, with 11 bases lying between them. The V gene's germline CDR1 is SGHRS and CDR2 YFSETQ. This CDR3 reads CASSPETGSYEQYF. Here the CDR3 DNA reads TGCGCCAGCAGCCCAGAGACAGGCTCCTACGAGCAGTACTTC.

CDR3 protein: CASSPGVVSRGYTF. The CDR3 coding sequence is TGTGCCAGCAGCCCAGGTGTAGTCAGCAGAGGCTACACCTTC. This chain links TRBV28 with TRBJ1-2; D ambiguous. Deletions cut 6 bases from V and 8 bases from J, with 19 bases between. Per the germline V gene, CDR1 is MDHEN and CDR2 is SYDVKM. The CDR3 loop spans 14 amino acids.

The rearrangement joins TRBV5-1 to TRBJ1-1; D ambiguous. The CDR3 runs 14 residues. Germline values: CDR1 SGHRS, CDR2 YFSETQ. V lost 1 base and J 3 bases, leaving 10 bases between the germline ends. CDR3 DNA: TGCGCCAGCAGCTTGTCCAGCGCGGACACTGAAGCTTTCTTT. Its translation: CASSLSSADTEAFF. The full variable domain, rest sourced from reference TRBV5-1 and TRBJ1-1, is KAGVTQTPRYLIKTRGQQVTLSCSPISGHRSVSWYQQTPGQGLQFLFEYFSETQRNKGNFPGRFSGRQFSNSRSEMNVSTLELGDSALYLCASSLSSADTEAFFGQGTRLTVV.

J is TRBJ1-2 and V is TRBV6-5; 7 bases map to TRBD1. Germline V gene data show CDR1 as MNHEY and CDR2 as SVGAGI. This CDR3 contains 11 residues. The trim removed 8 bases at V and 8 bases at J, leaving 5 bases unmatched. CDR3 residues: CASSTGIGYTF. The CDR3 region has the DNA TGTGCCAGCTCGACAGGGATCGGCTACACCTTC.

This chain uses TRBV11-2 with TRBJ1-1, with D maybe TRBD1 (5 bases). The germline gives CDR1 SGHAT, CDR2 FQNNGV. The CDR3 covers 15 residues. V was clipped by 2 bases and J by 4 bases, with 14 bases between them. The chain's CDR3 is CASSLINWQGTEAFF. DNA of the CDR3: TGTGCCAGCAGCTTAATTAATTGGCAGGGCACTGAAGCTTTCTTT.

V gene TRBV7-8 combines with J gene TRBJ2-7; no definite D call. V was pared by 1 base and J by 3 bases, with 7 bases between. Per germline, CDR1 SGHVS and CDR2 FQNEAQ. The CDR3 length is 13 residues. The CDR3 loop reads CASSLVDSYEQYF. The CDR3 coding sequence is TGTGCCAGCAGCTTAGTCGATAGCTACGAGCAGTACTTC. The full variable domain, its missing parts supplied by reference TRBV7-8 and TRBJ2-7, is GAGVSQSPRYKVAKRGQDVALRCDPISGHVSLFWYQQALGQGPEFLTYFQNEAQLDKSGLPSDRFFAERPEGSVSTLKIQRTQQEDSAVYLCASSLVDSYEQYFGPGTRLTVT.

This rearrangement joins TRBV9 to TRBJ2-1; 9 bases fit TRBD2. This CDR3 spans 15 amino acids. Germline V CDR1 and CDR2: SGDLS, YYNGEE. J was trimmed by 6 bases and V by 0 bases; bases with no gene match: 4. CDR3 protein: CASSVVSGSSNEQFF. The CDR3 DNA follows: TGTGCCAGCAGCGTAGTTAGCGGGAGTAGCAATGAGCAGTTCTTC.

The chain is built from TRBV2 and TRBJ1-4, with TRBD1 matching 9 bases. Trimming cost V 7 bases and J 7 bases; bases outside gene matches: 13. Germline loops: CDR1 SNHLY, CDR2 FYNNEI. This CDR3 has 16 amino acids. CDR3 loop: CASIKGPGTGSEKLFF. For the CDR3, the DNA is TGTGCCAGCATCAAGGGTCCCGGGACAGGGAGTGAAAAACTGTTTTTT.

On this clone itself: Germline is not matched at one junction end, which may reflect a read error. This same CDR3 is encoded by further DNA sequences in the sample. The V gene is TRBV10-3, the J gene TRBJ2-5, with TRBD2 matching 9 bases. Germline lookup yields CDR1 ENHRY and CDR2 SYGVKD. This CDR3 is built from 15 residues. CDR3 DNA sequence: TGCGCCATCAGTGACCCGGCGGGGGGGCGTGAGACCCAGTACTTC. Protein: CAISDPAGGRETQYF.

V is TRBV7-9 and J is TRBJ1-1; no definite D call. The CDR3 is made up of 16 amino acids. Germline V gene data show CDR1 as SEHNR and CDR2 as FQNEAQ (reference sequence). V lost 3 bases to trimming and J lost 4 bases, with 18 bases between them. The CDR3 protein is CASSFIIGPRGTEAFF. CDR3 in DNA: TGTGCCAGCAGCTTTATCATAGGCCCAAGAGGCACTGAAGCTTTCTTT.

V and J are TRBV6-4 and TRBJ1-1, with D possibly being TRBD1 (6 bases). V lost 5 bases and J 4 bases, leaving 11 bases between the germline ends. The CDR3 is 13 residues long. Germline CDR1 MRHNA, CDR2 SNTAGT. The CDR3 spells CASSQIGGTEAFF. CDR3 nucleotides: TGTGCCAGCAGTCAGATAGGGGGCACTGAAGCTTTCTTT.

In DNA form, the CDR3 reads TGTGCCAGCAGTTCCTTACCACACCCCTCTGGAAACACCATATATTTT. Translation gives CASSSLPHPSGNTIYF. The V gene is TRBV6-5, the J gene TRBJ1-3; D not resolved. The V and J ends lost 4 bases and 0 bases respectively, with 13 bases between them. The CDR3 consists of 16 residues. CDR1 and CDR2 (germline): MNHEY, SVGAGI.

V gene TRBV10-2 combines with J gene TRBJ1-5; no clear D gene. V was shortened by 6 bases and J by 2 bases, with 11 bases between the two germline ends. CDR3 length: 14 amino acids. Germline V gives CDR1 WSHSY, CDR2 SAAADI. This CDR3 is CASSIGKGNQPQHF. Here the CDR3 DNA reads TGCGCCAGCAGCATCGGGAAGGGCAATCAGCCCCAGCATTTT.

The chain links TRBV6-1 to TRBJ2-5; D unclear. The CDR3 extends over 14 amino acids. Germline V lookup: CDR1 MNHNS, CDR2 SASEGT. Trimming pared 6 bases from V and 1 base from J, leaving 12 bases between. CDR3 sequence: CASSANSFQETQYF. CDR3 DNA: TGTGCCAGCAGCGCCAACAGCTTCCAAGAGACCCAGTACTTC.

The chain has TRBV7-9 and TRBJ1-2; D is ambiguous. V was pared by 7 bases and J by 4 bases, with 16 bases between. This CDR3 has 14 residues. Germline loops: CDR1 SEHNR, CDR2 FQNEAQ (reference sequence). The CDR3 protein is CASTKGVGSYGYTF. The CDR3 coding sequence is TGTGCCAGCACAAAGGGAGTCGGGTCCTATGGCTACACCTTC. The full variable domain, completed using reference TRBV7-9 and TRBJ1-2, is DTGVSQNPRHKITKRGQNVTFRCDPISEHNRLYWYRQTLGQGPEFLTYFQNEAQLEKSRLLSDRFSAERPKGSFSTLEIQRTEQGDSAMYLCASTKGVGSYGYTFGSGTRLTVV.

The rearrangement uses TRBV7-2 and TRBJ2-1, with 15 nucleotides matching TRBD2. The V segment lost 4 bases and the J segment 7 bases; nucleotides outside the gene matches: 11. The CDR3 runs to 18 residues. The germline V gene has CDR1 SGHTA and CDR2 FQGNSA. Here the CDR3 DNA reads TGTGCCAGCAGCTCCGTCCCGGGACTAGCGGGGGGCGAAAATGAGCAGTTCTTC. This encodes CASSSVPGLAGGENEQFF. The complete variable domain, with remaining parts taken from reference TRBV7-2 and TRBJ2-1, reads GAGVSQSPSNKVTEKGKDVELRCDPISGHTALYWYRQSLGQGLEFLIYFQGNSAPDKSGLPSDRFSAERTGGSVSTLTIQRTQQEDSAVYLCASSSVPGLAGGENEQFFGPGTRLTVL.

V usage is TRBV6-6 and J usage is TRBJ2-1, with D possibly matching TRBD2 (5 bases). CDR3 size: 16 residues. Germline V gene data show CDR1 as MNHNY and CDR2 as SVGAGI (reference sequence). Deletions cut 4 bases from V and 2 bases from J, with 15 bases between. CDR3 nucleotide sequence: TGTGCCAGCAGTTCCCTGGACTTAGGCACCTACAATGAGCAGTTCTTC. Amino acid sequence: CASSSLDLGTYNEQFF.

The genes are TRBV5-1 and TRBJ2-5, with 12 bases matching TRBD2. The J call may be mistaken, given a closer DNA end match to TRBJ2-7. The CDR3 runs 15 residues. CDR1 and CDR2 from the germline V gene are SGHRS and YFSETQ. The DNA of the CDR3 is TGCGCCAGCAGCTTCACTAGCGGGAGGACGTACGAGCAGTACTTC. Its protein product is CASSFTSGRTYEQYF.

The CDR3 sequence: CSVEVPGQGSGKLFF. CDR3 nucleotides: TGCAGCGTTGAAGTTCCCGGACAGGGTAGCGGAAAACTGTTTTTT. The chain joins TRBV29-1 to TRBJ1-4; 8 nucleotides match TRBD1. Germline assignment: CDR1 SQVTM and CDR2 ANQGSEA. There are 15 residues in the CDR3. The J segment lost 10 bases and the V segment lost 1 base, leaving 11 bases of the junction unmatched.

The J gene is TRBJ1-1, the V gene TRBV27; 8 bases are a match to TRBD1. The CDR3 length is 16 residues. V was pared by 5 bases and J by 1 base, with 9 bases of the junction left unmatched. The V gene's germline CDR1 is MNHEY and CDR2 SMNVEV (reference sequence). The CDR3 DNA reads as TGTGCCAGCAGTCTCTACAGGGGGACAGAGAACACTGAAGCTTTCTTT. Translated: CASSLYRGTENTEAFF.

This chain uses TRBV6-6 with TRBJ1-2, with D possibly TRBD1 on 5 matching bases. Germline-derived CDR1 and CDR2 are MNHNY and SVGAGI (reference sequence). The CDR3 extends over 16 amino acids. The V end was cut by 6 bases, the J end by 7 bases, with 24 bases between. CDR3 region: CASSLGRFSGEGGYTF. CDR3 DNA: TGTGCCAGCAGCTTGGGGCGATTCAGTGGGGAAGGTGGCTACACCTTC.

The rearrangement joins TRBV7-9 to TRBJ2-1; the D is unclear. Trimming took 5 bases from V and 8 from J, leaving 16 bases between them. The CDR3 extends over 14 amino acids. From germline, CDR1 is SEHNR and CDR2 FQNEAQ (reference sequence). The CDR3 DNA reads TGTGCCAGCAGCAAAAACATGGCAGTCGATGAGCAGTTCTTC. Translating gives CASSKNMAVDEQFF.

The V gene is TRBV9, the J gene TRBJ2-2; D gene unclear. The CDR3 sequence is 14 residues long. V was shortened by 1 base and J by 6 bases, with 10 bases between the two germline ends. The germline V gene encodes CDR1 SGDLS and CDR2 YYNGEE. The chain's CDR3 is CASSVNYVPGELFF. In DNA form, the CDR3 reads TGTGCCAGCAGCGTAAATTATGTCCCCGGGGAGCTGTTTTTT.

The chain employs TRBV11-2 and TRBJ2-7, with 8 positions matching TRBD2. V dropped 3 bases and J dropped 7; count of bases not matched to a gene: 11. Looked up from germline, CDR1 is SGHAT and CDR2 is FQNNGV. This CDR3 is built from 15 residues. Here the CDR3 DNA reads TGTGCCAGCAGCTTGGGTCTCGGGACTAGTGGGGAGCAGTACTTC. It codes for CASSLGLGTSGEQYF. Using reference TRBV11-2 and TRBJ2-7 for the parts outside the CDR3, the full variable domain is EAGVAQSPRYKIIEKRQSVAFWCNPISGHATLYWYQQILGQGPKLLIQFQNNGVVDDSQLPKDRFSAERLKGVDSTLKIQPAKLEDSAVYLCASSLGLGTSGEQYFGPGTRLTVT.

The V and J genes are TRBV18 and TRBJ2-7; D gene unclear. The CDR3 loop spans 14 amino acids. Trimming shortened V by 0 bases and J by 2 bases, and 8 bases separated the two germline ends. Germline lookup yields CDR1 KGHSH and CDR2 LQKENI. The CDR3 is CASSPPSMAYEQYF. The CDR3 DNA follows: TGTGCCAGCTCACCACCCTCTATGGCCTACGAGCAGTACTTC.

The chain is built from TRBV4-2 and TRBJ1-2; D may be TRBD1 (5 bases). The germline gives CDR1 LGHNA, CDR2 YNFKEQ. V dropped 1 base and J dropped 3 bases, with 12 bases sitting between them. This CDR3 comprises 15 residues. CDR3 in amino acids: CASSQGGGADYGYTF. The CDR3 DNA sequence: TGTGCCAGCAGCCAAGGTGGTGGGGCTGACTATGGCTACACCTTC.

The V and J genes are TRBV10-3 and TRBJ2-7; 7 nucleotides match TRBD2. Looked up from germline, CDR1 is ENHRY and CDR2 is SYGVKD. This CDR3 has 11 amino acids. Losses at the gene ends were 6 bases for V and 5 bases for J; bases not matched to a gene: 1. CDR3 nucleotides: TGTGCCATCAGGGGGGGGGACGAGCAGTACTTC. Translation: CAIRGGDEQYF.

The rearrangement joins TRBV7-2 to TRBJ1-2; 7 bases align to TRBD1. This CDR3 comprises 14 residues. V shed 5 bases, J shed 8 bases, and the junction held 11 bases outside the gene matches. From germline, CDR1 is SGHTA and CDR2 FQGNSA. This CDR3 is CASSPSPTGRGYTF. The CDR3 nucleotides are TGTGCCAGCAGCCCATCCCCGACAGGGCGAGGCTACACCTTC.

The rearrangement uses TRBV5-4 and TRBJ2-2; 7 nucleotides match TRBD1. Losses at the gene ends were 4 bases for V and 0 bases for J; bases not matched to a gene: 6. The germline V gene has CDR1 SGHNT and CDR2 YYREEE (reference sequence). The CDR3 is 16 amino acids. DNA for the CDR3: TGTGCCAGCAGCCACGGACAGGACTCGAACACCGGGGAGCTGTTTTTT. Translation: CASSHGQDSNTGELFF.

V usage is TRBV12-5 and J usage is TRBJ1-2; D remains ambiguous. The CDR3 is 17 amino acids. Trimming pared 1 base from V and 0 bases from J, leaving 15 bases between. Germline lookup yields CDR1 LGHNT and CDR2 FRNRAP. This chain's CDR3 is CASGLAPLREANYGYTF. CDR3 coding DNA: TGTGCTAGTGGTTTGGCCCCCTTAAGAGAAGCTAACTATGGCTACACCTTC.